One T cell receptor beta chain is described in this entry. Antigen unknown. In the PCR, 60 Vbeta and 13 Jbeta primers were used. Sequencing was performed with immunoSEQ multiplex PCR; in TCRdb, only in-frame clones are kept and a portion is missing. The sample yields 90,000 to 100,000 clones, around 80% seen once. The sample is drawn from a study of cytomegalovirus exposure and HLA in healthy donors. Study outcomes and limitations: Under in vitro conditions, a few CMV-associated chains were confirmed as specific for CMV antigens.

Source material: PBMCs. This clonotype was obtained from a woman aged 55 to 70 in good health and CMV-seronegative.

The CDR3, as DNA: TGTGCCAGCAGCTCGAGGACAGTGAACACTGAAGCTTTCTTT. Translating it yields CASSSRTVNTEAFF. The chain recombines TRBV7-9 with TRBJ1-1; D may be TRBD1 (6 bases). Germline V gene lookup returns CDR1 SEHNR and CDR2 FQNEAQ (reference sequence). Deletions cut 4 bases from V and 0 bases from J, with 9 bases between. This CDR3 has 14 residues.